These T cell receptor beta chains were read from a single sample in a study of T cell responses to AZD1222 COVID-19 vaccine. Data came from immunoSEQ multiplex PCR; TCRdb stores just in-frame clones and leaves some out. The data hold more than 100,000 clones, with about 93% observed a single time. The specimen was peripheral blood, collected 28 days after the second AZD1222 dose. The source is an adult who received the AZD1222 COVID-19 vaccine. CDR3s include the opening cysteine and the closing phenylalanine or tryptophan. The D gene is left open where the match is weak. The size entry is marked missing in some rows and otherwise reads once, few, many or a size class.

D gene	clone size	V gene	J gene	CDR3 protein	CDR3 DNA
TRBD1	-	TRBV19	TRBJ2-7	CASSIDWDRGSSYEQYF	TGTGCCAGTAGTATAGATTGGGACAGGGGGAGCTCCTACGAGCAGTACTTC
TRBD1	-	TRBV19	TRBJ1-1	CASSPQGGQGEAFF	TGTGCCAGTAGTCCACAGGGGGGACAGGGTGAAGCTTTCTTT
-	-	TRBV18	TRBJ1-2	CASSSRNRLPYGYTF	TGTGCCAGCTCATCCAGAAACAGGTTACCCTATGGCTACACCTTC
TRBD1	-	TRBV27	TRBJ1-6	CASSSYRTGGLNSPLHF	TGTGCCAGCAGTTCATATAGGACAGGGGGCCTAAATTCACCCCTCCACTTT
-	once	TRBV5-6	TRBJ1-1	CASSFLREGVDTEAFF	TGTGCCAGCAGCTTTCTAAGGGAAGGAGTGGACACTGAAGCTTTCTTT
-	-	TRBV15	TRBJ2-7	CATSRVGGGSYEQYF	TGTGCCACCAGCAGAGTGGGAGGAGGCTCCTACGAGCAGTACTTC
TRBD2	-	TRBV5-4	TRBJ2-7	CASSPGGDAAQYEQYF	TGTGCCAGCAGCCCGGGGGGGGACGCCGCTCAATACGAGCAGTACTTC
-	-	TRBV19	TRBJ1-6	CASSIQGSNSPLHF	TGTGCCAGTAGTATTCAAGGGTCCAATTCACCCCTCCACTTT
-	-	TRBV29-1	TRBJ1-1	CSVGRSPNTEAFF	TGCAGCGTTGGACGCAGCCCGAACACTGAAGCTTTCTTT
-	-	TRBV9	TRBJ2-1	CASSPPGWEQFF	TGTGCCAGCAGCCCCCCCGGATGGGAGCAGTTCTTC
-	once	TRBV3-1/TRBV3-2	TRBJ1-5	CASSQDTLKGQPQHF	TGTGCCAGCAGCCAAGATACCCTAAAAGGTCAGCCCCAGCATTTT
TRBD1	once	TRBV11-3	TRBJ2-1	CASAEGTGRLSNEQFF	TGTGCCAGCGCCGAAGGGACAGGGCGCCTTAGTAATGAGCAGTTCTTC
-	-	TRBV7-9	TRBJ1-2	CASSLEGYGYTF	TGTGCCAGCAGCTTAGAGGGCTATGGCTACACCTTC
TRBD1	-	TRBV2	TRBJ1-1	CASTGQGGDTEAFF	TGTGCCAGCACCGGACAGGGAGGGGACACTGAAGCTTTCTTT
-	-	TRBV19	TRBJ1-2	CASSPLGGWDYGYTF	TGTGCCAGTAGTCCCTTGGGGGGATGGGACTATGGCTACACCTTC
-	-	TRBV4-1	TRBJ2-7	CASSLGRGIQYEQYF	TGCGCCAGCAGCTTAGGACGAGGAATTCAGTACGAGCAGTACTTC
TRBD1	-	TRBV28	TRBJ2-2	CASQTGGDGELFF	TGTGCCAGCCAAACAGGGGGTGACGGGGAGCTGTTTTTT
-	-	TRBV6-5	TRBJ1-2	CASWLGAGTDGYTF	TGTGCCAGCTGGCTGGGTGCAGGCACAGATGGCTACACCTTC
-	-	TRBV19	TRBJ2-7	CASSLTGHEQYF	TGTGCCAGTAGCTTGACGGGCCACGAGCAGTACTTC
-	-	TRBV15	TRBJ2-3	CATSRDWSSGSSTDTQYF	TGTGCCACCAGCAGAGATTGGAGTAGCGGATCTAGCACAGATACGCAGTATTTT
-	-	TRBV7-2	TRBJ1-2	CASSFGLLGAYGYTF	TGTGCCAGCAGCTTTGGACTGCTCGGGGCCTATGGCTACACCTTC
-	-	TRBV6-5	TRBJ2-1	CASSRRLSTYNEQFF	TGTGCCAGCAGCCGACGACTAAGTACCTACAATGAGCAGTTCTTC
-	-	TRBV4-1	TRBJ1-6	CASSQVLAGPRGSPLHF	TGCGCCAGCAGCCAAGTGCTAGCTGGACCTAGAGGTTCACCCCTCCACTTT
TRBD2	-	TRBV5-4	TRBJ2-2	CASTGAGGTGELFF	TGTGCCAGCACGGGGGCGGGAGGTACCGGGGAGCTGTTTTTT
-	-	TRBV3-1/TRBV3-2	TRBJ2-1	CASSQGLRPNNEQFF	TGTGCCAGCAGCCAAGGTCTGAGGCCTAACAATGAGCAGTTCTTC
TRBD1	-	TRBV7-9	TRBJ1-4	CASSPGTGGVTNEKLFF	TGTGCCAGCAGCCCCGGGACAGGGGGAGTTACTAATGAAAAACTGTTTTTT
TRBD2	once	TRBV5-1	TRBJ2-2	CASSFYTSGRANTGELFF	TGCGCCAGCAGCTTCTATACTAGCGGGAGGGCGAACACCGGGGAGCTGTTTTTT
TRBD1	-	TRBV13	TRBJ2-3	CASSQPPQWDRGADTQYF	TGTGCCAGCAGCCAACCGCCCCAATGGGACAGGGGAGCAGATACGCAGTATTTT
TRBD1	-	TRBV6-5	TRBJ2-7	CASDDRGGSYEQYF	TGTGCCAGCGATGACAGGGGTGGTTCCTACGAGCAGTACTTC
-	-	TRBV19	TRBJ2-7	CASSTAHGGAYEQYF	TGTGCCAGTAGTACTGCCCACGGTGGGGCCTACGAGCAGTACTTC
-	-	TRBV3-1/TRBV3-2	TRBJ1-1	CASSRDKRPAFF	TGTGCCAGCAGCCGAGATAAAAGACCCGCTTTCTTT
-	-	TRBV7-2	TRBJ1-3	CASSNMGNTIYF	TGTGCCAGCAGTAATATGGGGAACACCATATATTTT
-	-	TRBV7-6	TRBJ1-6	CASSSDGYNSPLHF	TGTGCCAGCAGTTCGGACGGGTATAATTCACCCCTCCACTTT
TRBD1	-	TRBV6-2/TRBV6-3	TRBJ1-1	CASSLYRDSGTEAFF	TGTGCCAGCAGCCTTTACCGGGACAGCGGCACTGAAGCTTTCTTT
-	-	TRBV10-3	TRBJ2-3	CAISESRLVGTDTQYF	TGTGCCATCAGTGAGTCCCGACTAGTCGGCACAGATACGCAGTATTTT
-	-	TRBV9	TRBJ1-1	CASSVDSMNTEAFF	TGTGCCAGCAGCGTAGACAGCATGAACACTGAAGCTTTCTTT
TRBD1	few	TRBV2	TRBJ1-5	CASRYRGGNQPQHF	TGTGCCAGCAGATACAGGGGGGGCAATCAGCCCCAGCATTTT
-	-	TRBV4-2	TRBJ1-1	CASSQEAGETEAFF	TGTGCCAGCAGCCAAGAAGCGGGAGAAACTGAAGCTTTCTTT
TRBD1	-	TRBV18	TRBJ2-1	CASSLLVDRVGSYNEQFF	TGTGCCAGCTCACTCTTAGTGGACAGGGTGGGCTCCTACAATGAGCAGTTCTTC
TRBD1	-	TRBV30	TRBJ2-3	CAWRQGQGTDTQYF	TGTGCCTGGAGACAAGGACAGGGCACAGATACGCAGTATTTT
-	-	TRBV29-1	TRBJ2-5	CSVTRGWAQYF	TGCAGCGTCACCCGTGGATGGGCCCAGTACTTC
-	-	TRBV2	TRBJ1-1	CASSVILLVNTEAFF	TGTGCCAGCAGTGTGATCCTACTAGTAAACACTGAAGCTTTCTTT